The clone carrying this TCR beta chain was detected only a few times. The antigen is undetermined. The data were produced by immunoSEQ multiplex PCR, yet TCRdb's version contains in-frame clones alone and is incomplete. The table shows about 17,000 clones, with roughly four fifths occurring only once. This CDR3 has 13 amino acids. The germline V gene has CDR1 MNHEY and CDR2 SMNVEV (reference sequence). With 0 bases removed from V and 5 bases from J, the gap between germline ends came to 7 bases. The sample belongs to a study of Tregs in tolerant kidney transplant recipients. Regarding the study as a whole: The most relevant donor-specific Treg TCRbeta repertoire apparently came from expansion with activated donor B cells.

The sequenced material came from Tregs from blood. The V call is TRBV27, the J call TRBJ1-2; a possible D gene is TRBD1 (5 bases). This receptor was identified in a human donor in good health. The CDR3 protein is CASSLSGGYGYTF. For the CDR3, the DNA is TGTGCCAGCAGTTTATCGGGGGGGTATGGCTACACCTTC.